Sequencing of this T cell receptor beta chain was carried out in a study of shared clonotypes between healthy human individuals. V lost 2 bases and J 5 bases, leaving 6 bases between the germline ends. Germline CDR1 reads SGHRS; CDR2 reads YFSETQ. This CDR3 has 12 amino acids. For sorted subsets, about 190 ng DNA per replicate equaled 30,000 or so T cell genomes. As originally analysed: ImmunoSEQ yielded junction-only sequences lacking quality scores, so filtering differed. TCRdb's copy holds only in-frame clones and misses some; the assay was immunoSEQ multiplex PCR. V, J and clone size are taken as reported in that table, and D and trimming were inferred from the DNA itself. The sample has about 2.1 million clones; over 85% are singletons. Terminally differentiated effector memory CD45RA+ cells were excluded by CCR7 positive selection of CD45RO-negative cells.

The sequenced sample was naive CD8+ T cells from PBMCs. V usage is TRBV5-1 and J usage is TRBJ2-3; D is uncertain. The clonotype was recovered from a man younger than 35 in good health. Some clones in this sample may be carry-over from other donors' samples. CDR3 protein: CASSFDLDTQYF. The CDR3 nucleotides read TGCGCCAGCAGCTTTGATCTAGATACGCAGTATTTT.